These 30 T cell receptor beta chains share one sample of origin, sequenced in a study of OX40 agonist ivuxolimab in advanced cancers. The method was the immunoSEQ multiplex PCR assay. TCRdb mirrors the immuneACCESS table, restricted to in-frame sequences. Some clones are absent from its copies; in checked studies, under half trace to an unresolved V gene, and the reason for the others is unknown. The table for this sample lists 45,000 to 55,000 clones; roughly 80% of them were counted only once. Around 1.6% of the sample comes from the top ten. The sequencing here drew on CD4+ or CD8+ T cells sorted from blood, taken in a trial of the OX40 agonist ivuxolimab. The receptors here all came from an adult with an advanced solid tumor such as melanoma, head and neck, liver or kidney cancer.

This sequence joins TRBV5-1 and TRBJ2-2, with D perhaps TRBD2 (5 bases). Trimming took off 4 bases at V and 3 bases at J, with 16 bases between the two ends. The CDR3 extends over 16 amino acids. The germline gives CDR1 SGHRS, CDR2 YFSETQ. The CDR3 DNA follows: TGCGCCAGCAGCCTCGAGGGAGCGGTGGACACCGGGGAGCTGTTTTTT. Its protein is CASSLEGAVDTGELFF.

The rearrangement links TRBV14 to TRBJ1-2; D perhaps matches TRBD1 (6 bases). CDR3 size: 14 residues. Germline assignment: CDR1 SGHDN and CDR2 FVKESK. V was trimmed by 2 bases and J by 3 bases, leaving 10 bases between them. The CDR3 DNA is TGTGCCAGCAGCCAATGGAAGGGGGACTATGGCTACACCTTC. Amino acids: CASSQWKGDYGYTF. Using reference TRBV14 and TRBJ1-2 for the parts outside the CDR3, the full variable domain is EAGVTQFPSHSVIEKGQTVTLRCDPISGHDNLYWYRRVMGKEIKFLLHFVKESKQDESGMPNNRFLAERTGGTYSTLKVQPAELEDSGVYFCASSQWKGDYGYTFGSGTRLTVV.

The CDR3 region has the DNA TGTGCCAGCAGCTTACAGGGCCAAGATACGCAGTATTTT. It specifies CASSLQGQDTQYF. J is TRBJ2-3 and V is TRBV5-5, with a tentative D call TRBD1 (6 bases). V lost 2 bases and J 5 bases, leaving 9 bases between the germline ends. CDR3 length: 13 amino acids. Per germline, CDR1 SGHKS and CDR2 YYEKEE (reference sequence).

This chain joins TRBV7-2 and TRBJ1-5; perhaps TRBD1 as D (5 bases). The length of the CDR3 is 16 residues. The V end was cut by 1 base, the J end by 1 base, with 11 bases between. CDR1 SGHTA and CDR2 FQGNSA come from the germline V gene. This CDR3 is CASSLGAGLSNQPQHF. CDR3 DNA: TGTGCCAGCAGCTTAGGTGCAGGGTTGAGCAATCAGCCCCAGCATTTT. Using reference TRBV7-2 and TRBJ1-5 for the parts outside the CDR3, the full variable domain is GAGVSQSPSNKVTEKGKDVELRCDPISGHTALYWYRQSLGQGLEFLIYFQGNSAPDKSGLPSDRFSAERTGGSVSTLTIQRTQQEDSAVYLCASSLGAGLSNQPQHFGDGTRLSIL.

Of note for this clone: The junction does not match germline at one end; this may be a read error. The chain carries TRBV7-7 and TRBJ2-5; D is uncertain. The CDR3 spans 14 residues. Germline V gene sequence: CDR1 SSHAT, CDR2 FNYEAQ (reference sequence). In nucleotides, the CDR3 is TGTGCTAGCAGCTTAGCCGCCTCCAAGGGCGCCCAGTACTTC. It encodes CASSLAASKGAQYF.

V usage is TRBV7-9 and J usage is TRBJ2-5; TRBD2 aligns across 7 bases. V was pared by 3 bases and J by 4 bases, with 2 bases of the junction left unmatched. The CDR3 consists of 13 residues. CDR1 and CDR2 from the germline V gene are SEHNR and FQNEAQ (reference sequence). CDR3 sequence reads: CASSFWGGETQYF. CDR3 DNA: TGTGCCAGCAGCTTTTGGGGGGGAGAGACCCAGTACTTC.

This sequence joins TRBV5-6 and TRBJ1-2; D might be TRBD1 (5 bases). Trimming stripped 3 bases from V and 7 bases from J, with 25 bases between. CDR1 is SGHDT, CDR2 YYEEEE, per germline. The CDR3 contains 17 residues. The CDR3 loop reads CASSSRGAGHLVLGYTF. CDR3 nucleotide sequence: TGTGCCAGCAGCTCACGAGGGGCGGGGCATCTCGTACTTGGCTACACCTTC.

This rearrangement joins TRBV7-9 to TRBJ2-1; D gene uncertain. V shed 1 base and J shed 9 bases, with 10 bases lying between them. CDR3 size: 13 residues. Germline CDR1 and CDR2: SEHNR and FQNEAQ (reference sequence). This CDR3 reads CASSLGLFGEQFF. For the CDR3, the DNA is TGTGCCAGCAGCTTAGGCCTCTTCGGTGAGCAGTTCTTC.

This clone was counted only a few times. The CDR3 here is CASWGVRYRGNTIYF. The CDR3, as DNA: TGTGCCAGCTGGGGCGTCCGATACCGCGGAAACACCATATATTTT. The rearrangement links TRBV28 to TRBJ1-3; perhaps TRBD1 as D (5 bases). V lost 8 bases, J lost 4 bases, and 18 bases lay in between. The V gene's germline CDR1 is MDHEN and CDR2 SYDVKM. This CDR3 comprises 15 residues.

This chain links TRBV28 with TRBJ2-7; D is uncertain. Germline V lookup: CDR1 MDHEN, CDR2 SYDVKM. CDR3 length equals 12 residues. Trimming took off 7 bases at V and 6 bases at J, with 13 bases between the two ends. The CDR3 nucleotides are TGTGCCAGCATAGACTTTAAGGGCGAGCAGTACTTC. Translating gives CASIDFKGEQYF.

A word on this clone: The conserved final phenylalanine or tryptophan is absent from the CDR3, which likely points to a read error. The chain uses TRBV5-1 and TRBJ2-7; a possible D gene is TRBD2 (6 bases). Germline CDR1 is SGHRS and CDR2 is YFSETQ. The germline V and J ends were trimmed by 4 bases and 7 bases, with 24 bases remaining between them. This CDR3 spans 16 amino acids. In nucleotides, the CDR3 is TGCGCCAGCAGCCCGGGGGTCGGGGCAGGATATCGAGAGCAGTACATC. Its translation: CASSPGVGAGYREQYI.

This clone appeared a single time. This chain uses TRBV28 with TRBJ1-5; D is possibly TRBD1 (6 bases). The CDR3 spans 13 residues. V gave up 7 bases and J gave up 4 bases, with 11 bases separating them. Looked up from germline, CDR1 is MDHEN and CDR2 is SYDVKM. CDR3 sequence: CASTSGANQPQHF. DNA of the CDR3: TGTGCCAGCACTTCGGGGGCTAATCAGCCCCAGCATTTT.

V is TRBV7-9 and J is TRBJ1-4; unclear D gene. The ends were cut back, 1 base at V and 3 bases at J, with 12 bases in the middle. Germline lookup yields CDR1 SEHNR and CDR2 FQNEAQ (reference sequence). This CDR3 has 16 residues. CDR3 amino acids: CASSLVIGLANEKLFF. DNA of the CDR3: TGTGCCAGCAGCTTAGTTATTGGGTTGGCTAATGAAAAACTGTTTTTT. Looking up the rest from reference TRBV7-9 and TRBJ1-4 gives the full variable domain: DTGVSQNPRHKITKRGQNVTFRCDPISEHNRLYWYRQTLGQGPEFLTYFQNEAQLEKSRLLSDRFSAERPKGSFSTLEIQRTEQGDSAMYLCASSLVIGLANEKLFFGSGTQLSVL.

J is TRBJ2-1 and V is TRBV28, with 7 bases aligning to TRBD2. V lost 4 bases to trimming and J lost 7 bases; unmatched junction nucleotides: 7. CDR1 is MDHEN and CDR2 is SYDVKM in the germline V gene. The CDR3 is 14 amino acids. The CDR3 DNA reads as TGTGCCAGCAGTTCCCCCGGACTAGTTAATGAGCAGTTCTTC. Translation: CASSSPGLVNEQFF.

The chain couples TRBV14 to TRBJ2-7; D unresolved. From germline, CDR1 is SGHDN and CDR2 FVKESK. Trimming removed 0 bases at V and 0 bases at J, with 6 bases between. The CDR3 sequence is 14 residues long. In nucleotides, the CDR3 is TGTGCCAGCAGCCAAGAGACTGGCTCCTACGAGCAGTACTTC. Its protein product is CASSQETGSYEQYF.

This clone turned up a few times. This rearrangement joins TRBV7-9 to TRBJ1-2; tentative D call: TRBD1 (6 bases). V dropped 1 base and J dropped 6 bases, with 15 bases sitting between them. The CDR3 extends over 15 amino acids. CDR1 is SEHNR, CDR2 FQNEAQ, per germline (reference sequence). The CDR3 is CASSLGQGTGNGYTF. The CDR3 bases are TGTGCCAGCAGCTTAGGCCAGGGGACTGGAAATGGCTACACCTTC.

V gene TRBV18 combines with J gene TRBJ1-1; D unresolved. The V end was cut by 0 bases, the J end by 1 base, with 3 bases between. The CDR3 runs to 13 residues. CDR1 is KGHSH, CDR2 LQKENI, per germline. The CDR3 region has the DNA TGTGCCAGCTCACCACCGGGGAACACTGAAGCTTTCTTT. Translating gives CASSPPGNTEAFF. Complete variable domain (other parts from reference TRBV18 and TRBJ1-1): NAGVMQNPRHLVRRRGQEARLRCSPMKGHSHVYWYRQLPEEGLKFMVYLQKENIIDESGMPKERFSAEFPKEGPSILRIQQVVRGDSAAYFCASSPPGNTEAFFGQGTRLTVV.

The J gene is TRBJ2-2, the V gene TRBV29-1; D is possibly TRBD1 (5 bases). Germline values: CDR1 SQVTM, CDR2 ANQGSEA. Trimming removed 2 bases from V and 7 bases from J, with 11 bases in between. The CDR3 runs 13 residues. This chain's CDR3 is CSVEKGRGGELFF. CDR3 DNA sequence: TGCAGCGTTGAAAAGGGGCGCGGCGGGGAGCTGTTTTTT.

The V gene is TRBV14, the J gene TRBJ2-7, with D tentatively TRBD1 (6 bases). CDR3 length: 14 amino acids. Germline-derived CDR1 and CDR2 are SGHDN and FVKESK. V dropped 2 bases and J dropped 3 bases, with 11 bases sitting between them. CDR3 nucleotide sequence: TGTGCCAGCAGCCAACTGGGACACCGCTACGAGCAGTACTTC. Protein: CASSQLGHRYEQYF.

The V gene is TRBV6-1, the J gene TRBJ2-2; D is unresolved. Trimming cost V 0 bases and J 7 bases, with 6 bases left between them. The CDR3 sequence is 13 residues long. Germline V gives CDR1 MNHNS, CDR2 SASEGT. The CDR3 is CASSEAADGELFF. CDR3 coding DNA: TGTGCCAGCAGTGAAGCGGCAGACGGGGAGCTGTTTTTT.

This chain uses TRBV28 with TRBJ1-6, with unresolved D. This CDR3 spans 12 amino acids. Trimming cost V 3 bases and J 13 bases, with 10 bases left between them. CDR1 and CDR2 from the germline V gene are MDHEN and SYDVKM. CDR3 sequence reads: CASSFIRVPLHF. CDR3 nucleotide sequence: TGTGCCAGCAGTTTTATTAGGGTCCCCCTCCACTTT.

The V gene is TRBV11-2, the J gene TRBJ2-2; 9 bases match TRBD1. V was pared by 1 base and J by 7 bases, with 13 bases of the junction left unmatched. Germline CDR1 reads SGHAT; CDR2 reads FQNNGV. The CDR3 loop spans 18 amino acids. CDR3 DNA sequence: TGTGCCAGCAGCTTAGGCACAGGGGGCGCGTCGTGGGGCGGGGAGCTGTTTTTT. Its protein product is CASSLGTGGASWGGELFF.

J is TRBJ2-1 and V is TRBV10-3; D perhaps matches TRBD1 (8 bases). CDR1 and CDR2 from the germline V gene are ENHRY and SYGVKD. V lost 4 bases, J lost 6 bases, and 19 bases lay in between. The CDR3 covers 16 residues. CDR3 DNA sequence: TGTGCCATCAGTGGTGACGACAGGGGCGGGGGCAATGAGCAGTTCTTC. Translation gives CAISGDDRGGGNEQFF.

The V gene is TRBV15, the J gene TRBJ1-5; a weak D match, TRBD1 (5 bases). There are 15 residues in the CDR3. CDR1 and CDR2 from the germline V gene are LNHNV and YYDKDF (reference sequence). Trimming removed 4 bases from V and 1 base from J, with 11 bases in between. CDR3 residues: CATSIGGTSNQPQHF. The CDR3 nucleotides are TGTGCCACCAGCATTGGGGGTACCAGCAATCAGCCCCAGCATTTT.

CDR3 sequence reads: CASSIRTGPGELFF. As DNA, the CDR3 is TGTGCCAGCAGCATTCGGACAGGCCCCGGGGAGCTGTTTTTT. The chain combines TRBV9 with TRBJ2-2, with 7 bases lining up with TRBD1. CDR1 and CDR2 (germline): SGDLS, YYNGEE. CDR3 length equals 14 residues. The J segment lost 6 bases and the V segment lost 4 bases, leaving 6 bases of the junction unmatched.

The chain links TRBV28 to TRBJ1-2, with a tentative D call TRBD1 (6 bases). The CDR3 is made up of 14 amino acids. Germline V gene data show CDR1 as MDHEN and CDR2 as SYDVKM. V dropped 3 bases and J dropped 10 bases, with 18 bases sitting between them. The DNA of the CDR3 is TGTGCCAGCAGTTTGGGGGGACACGAAGGGATCTACACCTTC. Translating it yields CASSLGGHEGIYTF.

This clone occurred once. The chain uses TRBV5-8 and TRBJ2-3, with 9 bases fitting TRBD2. Germline values: CDR1 SGHTS, CDR2 YDEGEE. The CDR3 length is 14 residues. V trimming: 5 bases; J trimming: 3 bases; junction bases outside the gene matches: 4. The CDR3 DNA reads as TGTGCCAGCAGGCTAGCGGGAATAACAGATACGCAGTATTTT. Translating gives CASRLAGITDTQYF.

The sample holds a few counts of this clone. The rearrangement joins TRBV7-2 to TRBJ1-3, with D maybe TRBD1 (6 bases). V was cut by 1 base and J by 8 bases, with 9 bases left in between. The CDR3 totals 13 residues. From germline, CDR1 is SGHTA and CDR2 FQGNSA. The CDR3 sequence: CASSLDREDTIYF. As DNA, the CDR3 is TGTGCCAGCAGCTTAGACAGGGAGGACACCATATATTTT.

The gene calls are TRBV19 and TRBJ1-5; maybe TRBD1 (6 bases). V was pared by 1 base and J by 2 bases, with 9 bases between. The CDR3 runs to 15 residues. Germline V gives CDR1 LNHDA, CDR2 SQIVND (reference sequence). The chain's CDR3 is CASSIARGGNQPQHF. Here the CDR3 DNA reads TGTGCCAGTAGTATAGCCAGGGGCGGCAATCAGCCCCAGCATTTT.

DNA of the CDR3: TGCGCCAGCAGCCAAGATGAGGGACAGGGGCGAGTCTACGAGCAGTACTTC. It yields the protein CASSQDEGQGRVYEQYF. This chain uses TRBV4-1 with TRBJ2-7; TRBD1 matches 10 bases. Per the germline V gene, CDR1 is MGHRA and CDR2 is YSYEKL. CDR3 length: 17 residues. V was pared by 0 bases and J by 3 bases, with 8 bases of the junction left unmatched.